Listed here are 28 T cell receptor beta chains from one sample, sequenced in a study of cytomegalovirus exposure and HLA in healthy donors. The PCR used 60 Vbeta and 13 Jbeta primers. The table came from immunoSEQ multiplex PCR; TCRdb's copy has only in-frame clones and leaves some out. The table has roughly 170,000 clones, approximately 77% seen once; the top ten hold 1.5%. Sequencing was performed on PBMCs. The receptors shown here come from a male donor in good health and CMV-seronegative.

The V and J genes are TRBV2 and TRBJ2-1; 7 nucleotides align to TRBD2. CDR1 and CDR2 (germline): SNHLY, FYNNEI. This CDR3 has 15 residues. The V gene end was trimmed by 8 bases and the J gene end by 7 bases; junction bases not matched to a gene: 14. The CDR3, as DNA: TGTGCCAGCCGGGTCCGCGGCGGGGGATGGAATGAGCAGTTCTTC. Residues: CASRVRGGGWNEQFF.

The rearrangement links TRBV14 to TRBJ2-7, with 7 bases aligning to TRBD2. V dropped 9 bases and J dropped 5; count of bases not matched to a gene: 7. The CDR3 has 12 amino acids. Germline loops: CDR1 SGHDN, CDR2 FVKESK. In DNA form, the CDR3 reads TGTGCCAGTAGTTGGGCGGGGGACGAGCAGTACTTC. It specifies CASSWAGDEQYF.

This chain links TRBV2 with TRBJ1-4; the match to TRBD1 covers 7 bases. Losses at the gene ends were 4 bases for V and 7 bases for J; bases not matched to a gene: 15. CDR3 size: 17 residues. Germline loops: CDR1 SNHLY, CDR2 FYNNEI. The CDR3 reads CASSADALTGRLEKLFF. The CDR3 DNA is TGTGCCAGCAGTGCCGACGCCTTGACAGGGAGGCTTGAAAAACTGTTTTTT.

The chain carries TRBV10-3 and TRBJ2-4; 7 nucleotides line up with TRBD1. CDR1 is ENHRY and CDR2 is SYGVKD in the germline V gene. V lost 10 bases and J lost 0; bases outside the gene matches: 6. CDR3 length equals 14 residues. The CDR3 nucleotides read TGTGCCACCCAACAGGGGAGAGCCAAAAACATTCAGTACTTC. It codes for CATQQGRAKNIQYF.

This clone came up a few times. The rearrangement joins TRBV5-1 to TRBJ2-1; TRBD1 matches at 8 bases. The CDR3 runs 15 residues. Germline V gene lookup returns CDR1 SGHRS and CDR2 YFSETQ. J lost 6 bases, V lost 0 bases, and 5 bases had no gene match. The DNA for the CDR3 is TGCGCCAGCAGCTTGGGGACAGGGTTTACCAATGAGCAGTTCTTC. Amino acids: CASSLGTGFTNEQFF. Using reference TRBV5-1 and TRBJ2-1 for the parts outside the CDR3, the full variable domain is KAGVTQTPRYLIKTRGQQVTLSCSPISGHRSVSWYQQTPGQGLQFLFEYFSETQRNKGNFPGRFSGRQFSNSRSEMNVSTLELGDSALYLCASSLGTGFTNEQFFGPGTRLTVL.

V and J are TRBV9 and TRBJ2-2; perhaps TRBD1 as D (5 bases). Germline V gene data show CDR1 as SGDLS and CDR2 as YYNGEE. Trimming removed 0 bases from V and 5 bases from J, with 11 bases in between. The CDR3 consists of 15 residues. The CDR3 sequence: CASSVAQGWTGELFF. Written as DNA, the CDR3 is TGTGCCAGCAGCGTAGCTCAGGGATGGACCGGGGAGCTGTTTTTT.

The chain joins TRBV29-1 to TRBJ2-7; the match to TRBD1 covers 7 bases. Germline-derived CDR1 and CDR2 are SQVTM and ANQGSEA. The CDR3 is made up of 14 amino acids. V dropped 7 bases and J dropped 3; count of bases not matched to a gene: 12. CDR3 sequence reads: CSAIPPAGGYEQYF. CDR3 nucleotides: TGCAGCGCCATCCCCCCTGCAGGGGGCTACGAGCAGTACTTC.

The V call is TRBV19, the J call TRBJ2-1, with 15 bases identical to TRBD2. Looked up from germline, CDR1 is LNHDA and CDR2 is SQIVND (reference sequence). With 7 bases clipped from V and 7 bases from J, the junction kept 20 bases outside the gene matches. This CDR3 contains 20 residues. Written as DNA, the CDR3 is TGTGCCAGTATTCGCACGACCGCTGGGACTAGCGGGAGGAGGTGGAATGAGCAGTTCTTC. This translates into CASIRTTAGTSGRRWNEQFF.

The chain links TRBV5-1 to TRBJ2-1; 8 bases agree with TRBD2. The CDR3 is made up of 15 amino acids. Germline values: CDR1 SGHRS, CDR2 YFSETQ. V trimming: 3 bases; J trimming: 8 bases; junction bases outside the gene matches: 10. CDR3 bases: TGCGCCAGCAGCTCCTCGCGGCGGGAGGTCCATGAGCAGTTCTTC. Protein product: CASSSSRREVHEQFF.

This chain joins TRBV13 and TRBJ1-1, with D possibly TRBD1 on 5 matching bases. V was clipped by 5 bases and J by 0 bases, with 10 bases between them. Germline V gene sequence: CDR1 PRHDT, CDR2 FYEKMQ (reference sequence). The CDR3 covers 14 residues. CDR3 residues: CASSTTGMNTEAFF. CDR3 nucleotides: TGTGCCAGCAGCACCACAGGTATGAACACTGAAGCTTTCTTT.

The rearrangement uses TRBV7-8 and TRBJ2-7, with 8 nucleotides matching TRBD2. Per germline, CDR1 SGHVS and CDR2 FQNEAQ. V gave up 4 bases and J gave up 2 bases; unmatched junction bases: 10. The CDR3 spans 16 residues. CDR3 residues: CASSSFLTGGTYEQYF. The CDR3 bases are TGTGCCAGCAGCTCCTTTCTGACGGGAGGGACCTACGAGCAGTACTTC.

This clone is a singleton in its sample. The chain has TRBV11-2 and TRBJ1-1; TRBD1 matches 9 bases. The ends lost 5 bases at V and 5 bases at J; junction bases unmatched: 9. Per the germline V gene, CDR1 is SGHAT and CDR2 is FQNNGV. CDR3 length: 15 residues. CDR3 amino acids: CASSRQGGVRTEAFF. The CDR3 region has the DNA TGTGCCAGCAGCAGACAGGGGGGGGTTCGGACTGAAGCTTTCTTT.

This chain links TRBV6-5 with TRBJ2-5; maybe TRBD2 (5 bases). Per germline, CDR1 MNHEY and CDR2 SVGAGI. The CDR3 sequence is 14 residues long. The germline V and J ends were trimmed by 6 bases and 7 bases, with 18 bases remaining between them. The CDR3 nucleotides are TGTGCCAGCAGCCCGGACCTAAAACGGGGGACCCAGTACTTC. Its translation is CASSPDLKRGTQYF.

CDR3 DNA: TGTGCCAGCAGCTCCAACAGGGTTTTCTTTGTAGCCGGGGAGCTGTTTTTT. Its translation is CASSSNRVFFVAGELFF. The chain couples TRBV5-8 to TRBJ2-2; maybe TRBD1 (6 bases). CDR3 size: 17 residues. V lost 3 bases to trimming and J lost 6 bases, with 21 bases between them. CDR1 is SGHTS, CDR2 YDEGEE, per germline.

V and J are TRBV19 and TRBJ1-2; TRBD1 is a possible D gene (5 bases). CDR1 LNHDA and CDR2 SQIVND come from the germline V gene (reference sequence). V lost 5 bases to trimming and J lost 3 bases, with 10 bases between them. This CDR3 contains 13 residues. The CDR3 here is CASSDTGHYGYTF. The CDR3, as DNA: TGTGCCAGTAGTGATACAGGACACTATGGCTACACCTTC.

The rearrangement uses TRBV5-1 and TRBJ1-4; no clear D. V gave up 4 bases and J gave up 0 bases, with 10 bases separating them. Germline V gene data show CDR1 as SGHRS and CDR2 as YFSETQ. The CDR3 runs to 15 residues. The CDR3 DNA is TGCGCCAGCAGCACACGACTTGCAACTAATGAAAAACTGTTTTTT. It yields the protein CASSTRLATNEKLFF.

V and J are TRBV7-3 and TRBJ2-3; 12 nucleotides line up with TRBD1. The junction had 6 bases not matched to a gene; V was cut back by 5 bases and J by 3 bases. Germline V gives CDR1 SGHTA, CDR2 FQGTGA. The CDR3 covers 16 residues. The CDR3: CASSRVGQGATDTQYF. The CDR3 nucleotides read TGTGCCAGCAGCCGTGTGGGACAGGGGGCGACAGATACGCAGTATTTT.

The chain uses TRBV9 and TRBJ1-4; possibly TRBD1 for D (5 bases). The CDR3 totals 13 residues. With 4 bases removed from V and 6 bases from J, the gap between germline ends came to 10 bases. Germline-derived CDR1 and CDR2 are SGDLS and YYNGEE. The CDR3 is CASSTLGDEKLFF. The CDR3 nucleotides are TGTGCCAGCAGCACCCTAGGGGATGAAAAACTGTTTTTT.

V and J are TRBV7-7 and TRBJ2-5; possible D gene TRBD1, 6 bases. CDR1 SSHAT and CDR2 FNYEAQ come from the germline V gene (reference sequence). The CDR3 spans 13 residues. V dropped 5 bases and J dropped 4 bases, with 11 bases sitting between them. The CDR3 here is CASSPQGPETQYF. The CDR3 DNA follows: TGTGCCAGCAGCCCCCAGGGGCCAGAGACCCAGTACTTC. Variable domain in full (rest from reference TRBV7-7 and TRBJ2-5): GAGVSQSPRYKVTKRGQDVTLRCDPISSHATLYWYQQALGQGPEFLTYFNYEAQPDKSGLPSDRFSAERPEGSISTLTIQRTEQRDSAMYRCASSPQGPETQYFGPGTRLLVL.

The rearrangement uses TRBV29-1 and TRBJ1-2; TRBD1 matches at 8 bases. CDR1 is SQVTM, CDR2 ANQGSEA, per germline. The junction had 5 bases not matched to a gene; V was cut back by 7 bases and J by 4 bases. The CDR3 consists of 12 residues. The CDR3 sequence is CSAAGTGYGYTF. CDR3 sequence (DNA): TGCAGCGCCGCCGGGACAGGCTATGGCTACACCTTC.

This clone turned up a few times. The genes are TRBV6-4 and TRBJ2-1; D may be TRBD1 (6 bases). The germline CDR1 and CDR2 sequences are MRHNA and SNTAGT. V was clipped by 4 bases and J by 5 bases, with 21 bases between them. This CDR3 spans 17 amino acids. The DNA of the CDR3 is TGTGCCAGCAGTGCGATCCCTGGGGGCCTTCTGAACAATGAGCAGTTCTTC. Translating gives CASSAIPGGLLNNEQFF.

V gene TRBV12-5 combines with J gene TRBJ1-3; D is unresolved. The CDR3 is 17 amino acids. In germline, CDR1 is LGHNT, CDR2 FRNRAP. The ends were cut back, 0 bases at V and 0 bases at J, with 12 bases in the middle. The CDR3 loop is CASGLVRSDSSGNTIYF. The CDR3 coding sequence is TGTGCTAGTGGTTTGGTACGATCCGACTCCTCTGGAAACACCATATATTTT.

The count of this clone is one. The chain recombines TRBV28 with TRBJ2-6; 8 bases agree with TRBD1. Germline V gene data show CDR1 as MDHEN and CDR2 as SYDVKM. Unmatched junction bases numbered 7, after V lost 6 bases and J lost 3 bases. This CDR3 contains 16 residues. The CDR3 is CASRMTGVFGANVLTF. DNA for the CDR3: TGTGCCAGCAGGATGACAGGGGTATTTGGGGCCAACGTCCTGACTTTC.

V and J are TRBV30 and TRBJ2-3; 7 bases are a match to TRBD2. Trimming cost V 0 bases and J 0 bases; bases outside gene matches: 6. This CDR3 spans 16 amino acids. Per the germline V gene, CDR1 is GTSNPN and CDR2 is SVGIG (reference sequence). This CDR3 is CAWSVQRGGSTDTQYF. The DNA for the CDR3 is TGTGCCTGGAGTGTACAGAGGGGAGGGAGCACAGATACGCAGTATTTT.

This chain uses TRBV30 with TRBJ2-5, with 9 bases matching TRBD1. The CDR3 is 14 amino acids. Germline values: CDR1 GTSNPN, CDR2 SVGIG (reference sequence). V was pared by 4 bases and J by 5 bases, with 8 bases of the junction left unmatched. CDR3 region: CAWTPGQGFETQYF. The DNA for the CDR3 is TGTGCCTGGACCCCGGGACAGGGCTTCGAGACCCAGTACTTC. Complete variable domain (other parts from reference TRBV30 and TRBJ2-5): SQTIHQWPATLVQPVGSPLSLECTVEGTSNPNLYWYRQAAGRGLQLLFYSVGIGQISSEVPQNLSASRPQDRQFILSSKKLLLSDSGFYLCAWTPGQGFETQYFGPGTRLLVL.

The gene calls are TRBV27 and TRBJ2-5, with D possibly matching TRBD1 (7 bases). Per the germline V gene, CDR1 is MNHEY and CDR2 is SMNVEV (reference sequence). Trimming removed 5 bases at V and 2 bases at J, with 15 bases between. There are 15 residues in the CDR3. CDR3: CASSPQGGRQETQYF. The DNA of the CDR3 is TGTGCCAGCAGTCCCCAGGGGGGCCGACAAGAGACCCAGTACTTC.

The chain links TRBV7-2 to TRBJ2-7; perhaps TRBD2 as D (5 bases). The CDR3 runs to 16 residues. Germline V gives CDR1 SGHTA, CDR2 FQGNSA. The V end lost 4 bases, the J end lost 1 base, and 17 bases lay between the germline ends. In DNA form, the CDR3 reads TGTGCCAGCAGCTCAGAAAGCGGACTGAGGTCCTACGAGCAGTACTTC. This sequence encodes CASSSESGLRSYEQYF.

With regard to this clone: At one end the junction does not follow the germline gene, possibly because of a read error. V and J are TRBV7-9 and TRBJ1-4, with 8 nucleotides matching TRBD1. Germline CDR1 SEHNR, CDR2 FQNEAQ (reference sequence). The CDR3 sequence is 16 residues long. The CDR3 spells CAGSSIQGQVYEKLFF. In nucleotides, the CDR3 is TGTGCCGGCAGCTCGATACAGGGACAGGTTTATGAAAAACTGTTTTTT.